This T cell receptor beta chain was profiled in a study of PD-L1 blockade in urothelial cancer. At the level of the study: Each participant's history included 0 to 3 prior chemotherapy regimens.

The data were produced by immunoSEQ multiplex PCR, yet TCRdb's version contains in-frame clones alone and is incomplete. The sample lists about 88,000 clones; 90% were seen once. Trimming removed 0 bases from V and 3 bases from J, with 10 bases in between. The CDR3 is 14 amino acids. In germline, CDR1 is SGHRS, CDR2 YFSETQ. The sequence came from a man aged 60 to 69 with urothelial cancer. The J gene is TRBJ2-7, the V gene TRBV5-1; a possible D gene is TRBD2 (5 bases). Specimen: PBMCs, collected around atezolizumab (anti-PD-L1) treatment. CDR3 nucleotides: TGCGCCAGCAGCTTGGTAATCGGGAACTACGAGCAGTACTTC. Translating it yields CASSLVIGNYEQYF.